The 5 T cell receptor beta chains presented below share a single source sample, sequenced in a study of CD8 T cells in ankylosing spondylitis. Each CDR3 protein is one row after TCRdb ran MiXCR on the 5' RACE reads. The sample yields around 160,000 distinct CDR3 sequences, roughly 12% seen once. The sequenced material came from blood, either unsorted or a sorted T cell fraction (not recorded which). The receptor set was obtained from a male donor with ankylosing spondylitis or in good health (not recorded which).

This chain uses TRBV7-9 with TRBJ2-1; D remains ambiguous. The CDR3 runs to 14 residues. V was shortened by 5 bases and J by 5 bases, with 13 bases between the two germline ends. Germline CDR1 is SEHNR and CDR2 is FQNEAQ (reference sequence). The CDR3 sequence is CASSPEQLNNEQFF. The CDR3 nucleotides read TGTGCCAGCAGCCCCGAACAGCTCAACAATGAGCAGTTCTTC.

This clonotype was recorded many times. The chain is built from TRBV20-1 and TRBJ2-1, with 9 nucleotides matching TRBD1. Losses at the gene ends were 3 bases for V and 5 bases for J; bases not matched to a gene: 11. The CDR3 has 16 amino acids. Germline assignment: CDR1 DFQATT and CDR2 SNEGSKA (reference sequence). CDR3 protein: CSASPPDRGINNEQFF. The DNA for the CDR3 is TGCAGTGCTAGCCCGCCGGACAGGGGAATAAACAATGAGCAGTTCTTC.

This clonotype was recorded at least ten times. J is TRBJ2-1 and V is TRBV5-5; 7 nucleotides agree with TRBD2. Germline loops: CDR1 SGHKS, CDR2 YYEKEE (reference sequence). This CDR3 spans 16 amino acids. Trimming cost V 3 bases and J 0 bases; bases outside gene matches: 6. CDR3 coding DNA: TGTGCCAGCAGCTACGGGAGGACACGCTCCTACAATGAGCAGTTCTTC. Its translation is CASSYGRTRSYNEQFF.

This clonotype was detected ten times or more. The genes are TRBV5-6 and TRBJ2-7, with D possibly matching TRBD1 (6 bases). The CDR3 covers 15 residues. Trimming removed 2 bases from V and 3 bases from J, with 15 bases in between. Germline values: CDR1 SGHDT, CDR2 YYEEEE. The CDR3 DNA sequence: TGTGCCAGCAGCTTCCAACAGGGAATCAACTACGAGCAGTACTTC. Encoded protein: CASSFQQGINYEQYF.

In this sample, this clonotype turned up a few times. This sequence joins TRBV27 and TRBJ2-3, with 7 nucleotides matching TRBD2. The CDR3 spans 16 residues. The V gene end was trimmed by 6 bases and the J gene end by 1 base; junction bases not matched to a gene: 10. Germline V CDR1 and CDR2: MNHEY, SMNVEV (reference sequence). DNA of the CDR3: TGTGCCAGCAGCACCCTTGGGGGGGTGGGCACAGATACGCAGTATTTT. Translation: CASSTLGGVGTDTQYF.